This entry features one TCR beta chain sequence. Its target is unknown. The entry originates in a study of Ad26.COV2.S vaccination and SARS-CoV-2 variants. For the study at large: Doses of Ad26.COV2.S were injected into muscle once or twice, 56 days apart.

Study-level results: There was a possibility that the TCR breadth and depth analyses underestimated total T cell responses.

Libraries were prepared by immunoSEQ multiplex PCR; TCRdb keeps only in-frame clonotypes and omits some of them. The sample lists hundreds of thousands of clones; approximately 92% were seen once. The treatment was: some 20 received Ad26.COV2.S at low or high dose, single or two shots; several received placebo; per-sample allocation not given. The samples were gathered on day 63 after the first injection of vaccine or placebo. Material: peripheral blood, obtained in a trial of Ad26.COV2.S vaccine versus placebo. This TCR was recovered from a person between 18 and 60 years old who received the Ad26.COV2.S COVID-19 vaccine or a placebo.

CDR3 sequence: CASSQPTWGGREAFF. CDR3 DNA: TGTGCCAGCAGCCAGCCGACATGGGGGGGGAGGGAAGCTTTCTTT. J is TRBJ1-1 and V is TRBV3-1 (or the pseudogene TRBV3-2), with a tentative D call TRBD1 (5 bases). In germline, CDR1 is LGHDT, CDR2 YNNKEL (reference sequence). V dropped 3 bases and J dropped 8 bases, with 19 bases sitting between them. There are 15 residues in the CDR3.